Presented here are 14 T cell receptor beta chains from one specimen sequenced in a study of T-cell reconstitution after alpha-beta-depleted transplantation in children. Preparation of the TCRbeta library used unique molecular identifiers. TCRdb itself ran the PCR reads through MiXCR, one entry per CDR3 protein. Altogether roughly 570,000 distinct CDR3 sequences are present, more than 20% being singletons, with the ten largest covering less than 40%. Sequences were derived from PBMCs, sampled before TCRalphabeta/CD19-depleted stem cell transplant. The receptors stem from a boy under three years old with Wiskott-Aldrich syndrome, due to receive a stem cell transplant.

In its sample, this clonotype was seen a few times. The chain uses TRBV5-1 and TRBJ2-1; 14 nucleotides align to TRBD2. Germline loops: CDR1 SGHRS, CDR2 YFSETQ. CDR3 length: 16 amino acids. Trimming removed 4 bases from V and 4 bases from J; junction bases left unmatched: 4. CDR3 in amino acids: CASSRGTSGGYNEQFF. DNA of the CDR3: TGCGCCAGCAGCAGGGGGACTAGCGGGGGTTACAATGAGCAGTTCTTC.

This clonotype is a singleton in its sample. The chain is built from TRBV11-2 and TRBJ1-1; tentatively, D is TRBD1 (5 bases). Germline V gives CDR1 SGHAT, CDR2 FQNNGV. V was pared by 5 bases and J by 8 bases, with 12 bases between. This CDR3 has 12 amino acids. The CDR3 protein is CASSPGQDEAFF. CDR3 DNA sequence: TGTGCCAGCAGCCCCGGACAAGACGAAGCTTTCTTT.

In its sample, this clonotype was seen a few times. J is TRBJ2-1 and V is TRBV12-3 or TRBV12-4, with TRBD2 as a possible D gene (6 bases). This CDR3 comprises 15 residues. V lost 4 bases to trimming and J lost 7 bases, with 17 bases between them. CDR3 amino acids: CASSSPTGEGNEQFF. The CDR3 DNA sequence: TGTGCCAGCAGTTCCCCTACGGGAGAGGGTAATGAGCAGTTCTTC.

This clonotype was detected a few times. This sequence joins TRBV7-6 and TRBJ2-5, with 12 bases lining up with TRBD2. Germline-derived CDR1 and CDR2 are SGHVS and FNYEAQ. The junction had 3 bases not matched to a gene; V was cut back by 7 bases and J by 3 bases. CDR3 length equals 14 residues. CDR3 DNA sequence: TGTGCCAGCACCCGACTAGCGGGAGAAGAGACCCAGTACTTC. It translates to CASTRLAGEETQYF.

V and J are TRBV3-1 and TRBJ1-5; tentatively, D is TRBD1 (6 bases). Germline loops: CDR1 LGHDT, CDR2 YNNKEL (reference sequence). This CDR3 contains 15 residues. Between the trimmed V and J ends, which lost 1 base and 4 bases, there was a span of 11 bases. The CDR3 DNA follows: TGTGCCAGCAGCCAAGCGGACAGTCTTAATCAGCCCCAGCATTTT. Protein: CASSQADSLNQPQHF.

J is TRBJ1-2 and V is TRBV6-1; D remains unclear. Germline CDR1 is MNHNS and CDR2 is SASEGT. V gave up 8 bases and J gave up 5 bases, with 12 bases separating them. CDR3 length: 12 residues. DNA for the CDR3: TGTGCCAGCGGTCGGGAAGGTTATGGCTACACCTTC. It translates to CASGREGYGYTF.

This clonotype has only a few counts. The rearrangement uses TRBV7-7 and TRBJ2-2; 8 nucleotides align to TRBD1. The CDR3 consists of 15 residues. CDR1 and CDR2 (germline): SSHAT, FNYEAQ (reference sequence). V lost 0 bases, J lost 5 bases, and 2 bases stayed unmatched. CDR3 amino acids: CASSLAQGETGELFF. CDR3 in DNA: TGTGCCAGCAGCTTAGCACAGGGGGAAACCGGGGAGCTGTTTTTT.

The CDR3 protein is CATSGTSGRDNEQFF. CDR3 nucleotides: TGTGCCACCAGTGGGACTAGCGGGAGGGACAATGAGCAGTTCTTC. The V call is TRBV24-1, the J call TRBJ2-1; 15 bases match TRBD2. V gave up 5 bases and J gave up 5 bases; unmatched junction bases: 0. Germline V gene data show CDR1 as KGHDR and CDR2 as SFDVKD. The CDR3 has 15 residues.

This rearrangement joins TRBV5-1 to TRBJ2-7, with 7 bases aligning to TRBD1. Germline trimming cut 0 bases from V and 7 bases from J; bases unmatched to any gene: 10. The CDR3 is 15 amino acids. Germline values: CDR1 SGHRS, CDR2 YFSETQ. Here the CDR3 reads CASSLAWVPGGEQYF. The DNA for the CDR3 is TGCGCCAGCAGCTTGGCTTGGGTCCCAGGGGGAGAGCAGTACTTC.

This clonotype has at least ten counts. This chain joins TRBV28 and TRBJ2-7, with no clear D. Germline V lookup: CDR1 MDHEN, CDR2 SYDVKM. V was cut by 11 bases and J by 2 bases, with 19 bases left in between. There are 14 residues in the CDR3. This chain's CDR3 is CAGSSNDGTYEQYF. The CDR3, as DNA: TGTGCCGGATCCAGCAACGACGGCACCTACGAGCAGTACTTC.

This chain links TRBV5-1 with TRBJ2-1, with 15 bases aligning to TRBD2. The CDR3 extends over 16 amino acids. Germline assignment: CDR1 SGHRS and CDR2 YFSETQ. V shed 4 bases and J 8 bases; nucleotides not matched to a gene: 7. The CDR3 region is CASSHGTSGGRDEQFF. Written as DNA, the CDR3 is TGCGCCAGCAGCCACGGGACTAGCGGGGGGCGCGATGAGCAGTTCTTC. The variable domain in full, completed from reference TRBV5-1 and TRBJ2-1, reads KAGVTQTPRYLIKTRGQQVTLSCSPISGHRSVSWYQQTPGQGLQFLFEYFSETQRNKGNFPGRFSGRQFSNSRSEMNVSTLELGDSALYLCASSHGTSGGRDEQFFGPGTRLTVL.

This clonotype occurred once. V and J are TRBV3-1 and TRBJ2-5; maybe TRBD2 (5 bases). CDR1 LGHDT and CDR2 YNNKEL come from the germline V gene (reference sequence). CDR3 length equals 13 residues. The ends were cut back, 5 bases at V and 5 bases at J, with 12 bases in the middle. The CDR3 loop is CASSETSYETQYF. The CDR3 DNA follows: TGTGCCAGCAGCGAAACTAGTTACGAGACCCAGTACTTC.

The chain has TRBV14 and TRBJ2-7, with TRBD2 matching 9 bases. The J segment lost 5 bases and the V segment lost 6 bases, leaving 8 bases of the junction unmatched. CDR1 and CDR2 from the germline V gene are SGHDN and FVKESK. The CDR3 extends over 14 amino acids. The CDR3 region is CASSRISGSHEQYF. The CDR3 bases are TGTGCCAGCAGTCGTATTAGCGGGAGCCACGAGCAGTACTTC.

V is TRBV5-1 and J is TRBJ2-5; 10 nucleotides agree with TRBD1. CDR1 is SGHRS, CDR2 YFSETQ, per germline. The CDR3 runs 16 residues. V lost 2 bases and J lost 0; bases outside the gene matches: 4. The CDR3 loop is CASSFGDRGYQETQYF. The CDR3 nucleotides read TGCGCCAGCAGCTTCGGGGACAGGGGTTACCAAGAGACCCAGTACTTC.